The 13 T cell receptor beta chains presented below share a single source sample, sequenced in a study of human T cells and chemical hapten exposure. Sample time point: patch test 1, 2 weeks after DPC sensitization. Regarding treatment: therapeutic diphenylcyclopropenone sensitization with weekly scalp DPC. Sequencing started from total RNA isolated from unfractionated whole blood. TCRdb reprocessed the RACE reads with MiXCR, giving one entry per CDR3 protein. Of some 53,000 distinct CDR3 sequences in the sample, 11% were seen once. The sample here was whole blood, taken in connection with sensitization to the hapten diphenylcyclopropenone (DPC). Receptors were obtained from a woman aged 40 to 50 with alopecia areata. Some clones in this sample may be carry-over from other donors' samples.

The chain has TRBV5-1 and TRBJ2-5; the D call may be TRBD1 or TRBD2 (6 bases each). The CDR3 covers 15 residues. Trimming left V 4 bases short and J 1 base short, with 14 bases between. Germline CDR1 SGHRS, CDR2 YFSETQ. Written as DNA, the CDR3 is TGCGCCAGCAGCCTCTTGGGGGGCCGCCAAGAGACCCAGTACTTC. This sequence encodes CASSLLGGRQETQYF.

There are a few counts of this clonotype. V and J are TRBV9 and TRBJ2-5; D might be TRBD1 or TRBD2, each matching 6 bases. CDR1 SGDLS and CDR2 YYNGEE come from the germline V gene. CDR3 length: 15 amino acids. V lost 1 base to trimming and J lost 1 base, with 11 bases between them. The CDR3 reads CASSVWGAPQETQYF. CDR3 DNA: TGTGCCAGCAGCGTATGGGGGGCGCCCCAAGAGACCCAGTACTTC.

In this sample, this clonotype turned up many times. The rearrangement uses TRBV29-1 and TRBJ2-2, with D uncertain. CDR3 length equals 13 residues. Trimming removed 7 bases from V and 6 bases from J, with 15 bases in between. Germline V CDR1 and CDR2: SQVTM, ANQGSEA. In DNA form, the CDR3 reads TGCAGCGCAGAGGACGGTGGGGCCGGGGAGCTGTTTTTT. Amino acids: CSAEDGGAGELFF.

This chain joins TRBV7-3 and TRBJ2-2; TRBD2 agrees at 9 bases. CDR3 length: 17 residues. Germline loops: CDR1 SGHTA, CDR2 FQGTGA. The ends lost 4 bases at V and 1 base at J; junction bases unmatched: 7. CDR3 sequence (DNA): TGTGCCAGCAGCTCCCCGACTAGCGGAGGGAACACCGGGGAGCTGTTTTTT. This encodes CASSSPTSGGNTGELFF.

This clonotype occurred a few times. The CDR3 region is CASSPSGGYNEQFF. DNA for the CDR3: TGTGCCAGCAGCCCGAGCGGGGGGTACAATGAGCAGTTCTTC. The V and J genes are TRBV11-3 and TRBJ2-1, with TRBD2 matching over 9 bases. Trimming removed 5 bases from V and 4 bases from J; junction bases left unmatched: 3. This CDR3 has 14 amino acids. Germline CDR1 SGHNT, CDR2 YENEEA. Full variable domain (rest looked up from reference TRBV11-3 and TRBJ2-1): EAGVVQSPRYKIIEKKQPVAFWCNPISGHNTLYWYLQNLGQGPELLIRYENEEAVDDSQLPKDRFSAERLKGVDSTLKIQPAELGDSAVYLCASSPSGGYNEQFFGPGTRLTVL.

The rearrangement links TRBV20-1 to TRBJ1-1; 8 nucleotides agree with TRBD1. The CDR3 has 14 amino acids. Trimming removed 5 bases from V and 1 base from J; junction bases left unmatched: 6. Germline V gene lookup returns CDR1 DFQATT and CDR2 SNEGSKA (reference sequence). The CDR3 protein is CSAGQGPTNTEAFF. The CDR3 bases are TGCAGTGCTGGACAGGGTCCGACGAACACTGAAGCTTTCTTT.

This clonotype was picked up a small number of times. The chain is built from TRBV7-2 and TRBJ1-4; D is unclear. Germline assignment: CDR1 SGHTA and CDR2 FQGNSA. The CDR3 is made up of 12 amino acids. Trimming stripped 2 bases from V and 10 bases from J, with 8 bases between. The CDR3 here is CASSLSLGKLFF. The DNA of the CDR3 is TGTGCCAGCAGCTTATCTCTGGGAAAACTGTTTTTT.

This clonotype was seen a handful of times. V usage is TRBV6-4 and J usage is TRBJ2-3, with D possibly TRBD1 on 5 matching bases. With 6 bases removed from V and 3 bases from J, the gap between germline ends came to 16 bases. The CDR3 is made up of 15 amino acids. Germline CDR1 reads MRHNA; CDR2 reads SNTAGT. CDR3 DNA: TGTGCCAGCAGCGCTCAGGGTACCAGGACAGATACGCAGTATTTT. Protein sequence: CASSAQGTRTDTQYF.

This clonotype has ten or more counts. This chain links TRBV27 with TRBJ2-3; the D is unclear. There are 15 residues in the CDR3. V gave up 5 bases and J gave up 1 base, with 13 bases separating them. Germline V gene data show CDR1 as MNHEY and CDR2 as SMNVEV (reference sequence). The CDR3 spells CASSPSYRGTDTQYF. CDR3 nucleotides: TGTGCCAGCAGTCCATCTTATAGGGGCACAGATACGCAGTATTTT.

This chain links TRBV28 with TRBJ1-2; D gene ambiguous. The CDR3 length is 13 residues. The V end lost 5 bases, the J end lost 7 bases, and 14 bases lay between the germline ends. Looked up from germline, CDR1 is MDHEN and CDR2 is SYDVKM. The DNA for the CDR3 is TGTGCCAGCAGTCCCCCAGGTTCCCTTGGCTACACCTTC. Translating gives CASSPPGSLGYTF.

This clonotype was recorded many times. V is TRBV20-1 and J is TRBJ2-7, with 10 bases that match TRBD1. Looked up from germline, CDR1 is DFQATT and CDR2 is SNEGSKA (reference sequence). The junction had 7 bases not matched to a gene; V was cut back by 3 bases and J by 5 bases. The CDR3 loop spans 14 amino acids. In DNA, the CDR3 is TGCAGTGCTAGGGCCCGGGACAGGGGTAACGAGCAGTACTTC. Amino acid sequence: CSARARDRGNEQYF.

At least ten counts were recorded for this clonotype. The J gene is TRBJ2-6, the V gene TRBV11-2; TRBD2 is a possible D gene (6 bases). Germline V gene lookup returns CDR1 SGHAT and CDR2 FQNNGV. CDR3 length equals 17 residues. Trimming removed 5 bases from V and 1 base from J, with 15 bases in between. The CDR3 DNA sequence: TGTGCCAGCAGCAGGACTACCAACCCTTCTGGGGCCAACGTCCTGACTTTC. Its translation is CASSRTTNPSGANVLTF.

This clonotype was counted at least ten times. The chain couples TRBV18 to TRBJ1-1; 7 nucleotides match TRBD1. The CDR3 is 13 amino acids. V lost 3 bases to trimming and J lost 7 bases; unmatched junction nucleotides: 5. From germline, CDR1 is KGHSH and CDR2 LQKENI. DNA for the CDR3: TGTGCCAGCTCACCCTCCCGGGACAGTGAAGCTTTCTTT. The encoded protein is CASSPSRDSEAFF.